A selection of T cell receptor beta chains follows, all from one sample in a study of blood T cell repertoires in COVID-19. TCRdb's table, derived via immunoSEQ multiplex PCR, lists solely in-frame clones and lacks some. The sample lists about 300,000 clones; 65% to 90% were seen once. The sequenced material came from PBMCs or T cells enriched from blood (not recorded which). These receptor sequences come from a woman between 18 and 29 years old who had recovered from COVID-19. Both conserved end residues are part of each CDR3. The order of the fields is V gene, J gene, D gene, clone size, CDR3 length, CDR3 DNA, CDR3 protein. The D gene is left open where the match is weak. Clone size appears in some rows only: once, few, many, or a class for an expanded clone.

v_gene: TRBV18
j_gene: TRBJ2-3
d_gene: TRBD2
abundance: -
len: 16
CDR3nt: TGTGCCAGCTCAAGACTAGCGCCAACCCTGTCGGATACGCAGTATTTT
CDR3aa: CASSRLAPTLSDTQYF

v_gene: TRBV2
j_gene: TRBJ1-3
d_gene: TRBD1
abundance: -
len: 16
CDR3nt: TGTGCCAGCAGTTCGACAGGGGGCTTCTCTGGAAACACCATATATTTT
CDR3aa: CASSSTGGFSGNTIYF

v_gene: TRBV7-8
j_gene: TRBJ2-1
d_gene: TRBD2
abundance: -
len: 16
CDR3nt: TGTGCCAGCAGCCCTTCCCCTAGCGGGGAGTACAATGAGCAGTTCTTC
CDR3aa: CASSPSPSGEYNEQFF

v_gene: TRBV4-1
j_gene: TRBJ2-5
d_gene: TRBD2
abundance: -
len: 14
CDR3nt: TGCGCCAGCAGCCAAGGCGGGAGCCCCGAGACCCAGTACTTC
CDR3aa: CASSQGGSPETQYF

v_gene: TRBV20-1
j_gene: TRBJ1-1
d_gene: -
abundance: -
len: 11
CDR3nt: TGCAGTGCTAGTAAGCTTTCGGAAGCTTTCTTT
CDR3aa: CSASKLSEAFF

v_gene: TRBV3-1/TRBV3-2
j_gene: TRBJ1-2
d_gene: TRBD1
abundance: few
len: 15
CDR3nt: TGTGCCAGCAGCCCAGGGACAGGGGGTGGGTATGGCTACACCTTC
CDR3aa: CASSPGTGGGYGYTF

v_gene: TRBV24-1
j_gene: TRBJ2-1
d_gene: TRBD1
abundance: -
len: 13
CDR3nt: TGTGCCACCAGTGATGGACAGGGCAATGAGCAGTTCTTC
CDR3aa: CATSDGQGNEQFF

v_gene: TRBV5-1
j_gene: TRBJ2-5
d_gene: TRBD2
abundance: -
len: 15
CDR3nt: TGCGCCAGCAGCCTCCAGGGAGGGGCCCAAGAGACCCAGTACTTC
CDR3aa: CASSLQGGAQETQYF

v_gene: TRBV29-1
j_gene: TRBJ2-7
d_gene: -
abundance: -
len: 14
CDR3nt: TGCAGCGTTGAAGGGGCCGGGGGAGCCTACGAGCAGTACTTC
CDR3aa: CSVEGAGGAYEQYF

v_gene: TRBV10-3
j_gene: TRBJ1-1
d_gene: -
abundance: -
len: 11
CDR3nt: TGTGCCTCGCGGGAGAACACTGAAGCTTTCTTT
CDR3aa: CASRENTEAFF

v_gene: TRBV18
j_gene: TRBJ1-2
d_gene: -
abundance: -
len: 13
CDR3nt: TGTGCCAGCTCACCTGGCGGGGACTATGGCTACACCTTC
CDR3aa: CASSPGGDYGYTF

v_gene: TRBV28
j_gene: TRBJ1-5
d_gene: -
abundance: -
len: 15
CDR3nt: TGTGCCAGCAGTTTAGGGCCCCATAGCAATCAGCCCCAGCATTTT
CDR3aa: CASSLGPHSNQPQHF

v_gene: TRBV24-1
j_gene: TRBJ1-5
d_gene: -
abundance: once
len: 17
CDR3nt: TGTGCCACCAGTGATCCCCGGGACACTAATAGCAATCAGCCCCAGCATTTT
CDR3aa: CATSDPRDTNSNQPQHF

v_gene: TRBV4-1
j_gene: TRBJ2-1
d_gene: -
abundance: -
len: 17
CDR3nt: TGCGCCAGCAGCCGAATACCAGCGAGCCCCATGGACAATGAGCAGTTCTTC
CDR3aa: CASSRIPASPMDNEQFF

v_gene: TRBV25-1
j_gene: TRBJ1-3
d_gene: TRBD1
abundance: -
len: 15
CDR3nt: TGTGCCAGCAGACCGGACAGGGCGGATGGAAACACCATATATTTT
CDR3aa: CASRPDRADGNTIYF

v_gene: TRBV5-5
j_gene: TRBJ2-3
d_gene: TRBD1
abundance: -
len: 14
CDR3nt: TGTGCCAGCAGGGGACAGGGGGTCACAGATACGCAGTATTTT
CDR3aa: CASRGQGVTDTQYF

v_gene: TRBV5-1
j_gene: TRBJ1-1
d_gene: TRBD1
abundance: once
len: 18
CDR3nt: TGCGCCAGCAGCTGGCCCTCGACAGGGGCGGTAGTGAACACTGAAGCTTTCTTT
CDR3aa: CASSWPSTGAVVNTEAFF

v_gene: TRBV4-1
j_gene: TRBJ2-3
d_gene: TRBD2
abundance: -
len: 16
CDR3nt: TGCGCCAGCAGCCAAGATGCTAGCGGGATCACAGATACGCAGTATTTT
CDR3aa: CASSQDASGITDTQYF

v_gene: TRBV7-9
j_gene: TRBJ2-7
d_gene: -
abundance: -
len: 16
CDR3nt: TGTGCCAGCAGCTTAGCGCGGGGAACCCCGCCTTACGAGCAGTACTTC
CDR3aa: CASSLARGTPPYEQYF

v_gene: TRBV7-8
j_gene: TRBJ2-2
d_gene: TRBD2
abundance: few
len: 17
CDR3nt: TGTGCCAGCAGCTCCCCGACTAGCGGGAGGAACACCGGGGAGCTGTTTTTT
CDR3aa: CASSSPTSGRNTGELFF

v_gene: TRBV27
j_gene: TRBJ1-5
d_gene: TRBD1
abundance: -
len: 15
CDR3nt: TGTGCCAGCAGTTTCAGGGGGCCTCTCAATCAGCCCCAGCATTTT
CDR3aa: CASSFRGPLNQPQHF

v_gene: TRBV28
j_gene: TRBJ1-2
d_gene: TRBD1
abundance: -
len: 15
CDR3nt: TGTGCCAGCAGTTTGGTCGGGACAGGGGGCTATGGCTACACCTTC
CDR3aa: CASSLVGTGGYGYTF

v_gene: TRBV29-1
j_gene: TRBJ1-3
d_gene: -
abundance: -
len: 14
CDR3nt: TGCAGCGTTGATGTCGGTGTCTCTGGAAACACCATATATTTT
CDR3aa: CSVDVGVSGNTIYF

v_gene: TRBV27
j_gene: TRBJ2-5
d_gene: TRBD2
abundance: -
len: 15
CDR3nt: TGTGCCAGCAGTCCCCTGTGGCGGGGGGCAGAGACCCAGTACTTC
CDR3aa: CASSPLWRGAETQYF

v_gene: TRBV19
j_gene: TRBJ2-1
d_gene: TRBD2
abundance: few
len: 19
CDR3nt: TGTGCCAGTAGTATAGTGTCTAGCGGGAAACGTTACCTAGCTCATGAGCAGTTCTTC
CDR3aa: CASSIVSSGKRYLAHEQFF

v_gene: TRBV6-1
j_gene: TRBJ1-2
d_gene: TRBD1
abundance: -
len: 14
CDR3nt: TGTGCCAGCAGTGATACAGGGGAGAACTATGGCTACACCTTC
CDR3aa: CASSDTGENYGYTF

v_gene: TRBV28
j_gene: TRBJ2-5
d_gene: -
abundance: -
len: 14
CDR3nt: TGTGCCAGCAGCCACGACAGGAGCTGGGAGACCCAGTACTTC
CDR3aa: CASSHDRSWETQYF

v_gene: TRBV5-4
j_gene: TRBJ2-7
d_gene: -
abundance: -
len: 15
CDR3nt: TGTGCCAGCAGCTTGGGGCAGGGGTCATCCTACGAGCAGTACTTC
CDR3aa: CASSLGQGSSYEQYF

v_gene: TRBV27
j_gene: TRBJ1-1
d_gene: TRBD1
abundance: -
len: 15
CDR3nt: TGTGCCAGCAGTCCTCAGACAGGGGTATACGGTGAAGCTTTCTTT
CDR3aa: CASSPQTGVYGEAFF

v_gene: TRBV18
j_gene: TRBJ2-5
d_gene: TRBD2
abundance: -
len: 16
CDR3nt: TGTGCCAGCTCACCATTCATTGTGCGGGAGGGAGAGACCCAGTACTTC
CDR3aa: CASSPFIVREGETQYF

v_gene: TRBV29-1
j_gene: TRBJ1-1
d_gene: -
abundance: -
len: 11
CDR3nt: TGCAGCGTTCTTGGGGCACCTGAAGCTTTCTTT
CDR3aa: CSVLGAPEAFF

v_gene: TRBV9
j_gene: TRBJ2-1
d_gene: -
abundance: -
len: 16
CDR3nt: TGTGCCAGCAGCGCCAGACCTGGGGGGACCTACAATGAGCAGTTCTTC
CDR3aa: CASSARPGGTYNEQFF

v_gene: TRBV13
j_gene: TRBJ2-3
d_gene: TRBD2
abundance: -
len: 16
CDR3nt: TGTGCCAGCAGCCCAAGCGGGGGCCCTTTCACAGATACGCAGTATTTT
CDR3aa: CASSPSGGPFTDTQYF

v_gene: TRBV10-1
j_gene: TRBJ1-1
d_gene: TRBD1
abundance: -
len: 16
CDR3nt: TGCGCCAGCAGTGAGACGTGGACAGGTCTGAACACTGAAGCTTTCTTT
CDR3aa: CASSETWTGLNTEAFF

v_gene: TRBV5-1
j_gene: TRBJ1-4
d_gene: TRBD1
abundance: once
len: 15
CDR3nt: TGCGCCAGCAGCTGGGGACAGGGAAGTGGAGAAAAACTGTTTTTT
CDR3aa: CASSWGQGSGEKLFF

v_gene: TRBV15
j_gene: TRBJ2-1
d_gene: -
abundance: few
len: 13
CDR3nt: TGTGCCACCAGTAAGTTACTAGCACATGAGCAGTTCTTC
CDR3aa: CATSKLLAHEQFF

v_gene: TRBV6-5
j_gene: TRBJ1-6
d_gene: -
abundance: -
len: 15
CDR3nt: TGTGCCAGCAGTTACTCGGTCAGGAATGGTTCACCCCTCCACTTT
CDR3aa: CASSYSVRNGSPLHF

v_gene: TRBV11-2
j_gene: TRBJ2-7
d_gene: TRBD1
abundance: -
len: 14
CDR3nt: TGTGCCAGCAGCTTAAACAGGGGGACCTACGAGCAGTACTTC
CDR3aa: CASSLNRGTYEQYF

v_gene: TRBV30
j_gene: TRBJ1-5
d_gene: -
abundance: once
len: 13
CDR3nt: TGTGCCTGGAGTCGGGAGGGAGGTCAGCCCCAGCATTTT
CDR3aa: CAWSREGGQPQHF

v_gene: TRBV7-9
j_gene: TRBJ1-4
d_gene: -
abundance: -
len: 16
CDR3nt: TGTGCCAGCAGCCCAACGATGGGGGCAGGGAGTGAAAAACTGTTTTTT
CDR3aa: CASSPTMGAGSEKLFF

v_gene: TRBV14
j_gene: TRBJ2-2
d_gene: -
abundance: -
len: 15
CDR3nt: TGTGCCAGCAGCCGGAGGGGTCAGGTCACCGGGGAGCTGTTTTTT
CDR3aa: CASSRRGQVTGELFF

v_gene: TRBV18
j_gene: TRBJ2-1
d_gene: TRBD2
abundance: -
len: 17
CDR3nt: TGTGCCAGCTCACTGAAGGGACTAGCGGGAGACCAAAATGAGCAGTTCTTC
CDR3aa: CASSLKGLAGDQNEQFF

v_gene: TRBV6-5
j_gene: TRBJ1-6
d_gene: -
abundance: -
len: 14
CDR3nt: TGTGCCAGCAGTCCCGGGGGCTATAATTCACCCCTCCACTTT
CDR3aa: CASSPGGYNSPLHF

v_gene: TRBV11-2
j_gene: TRBJ2-7
d_gene: TRBD1
abundance: -
len: 14
CDR3nt: TGTGCCAGCAGCCCAGCCGGACAGGGCCACGAGCAGTACTTC
CDR3aa: CASSPAGQGHEQYF

v_gene: TRBV28
j_gene: TRBJ1-4
d_gene: TRBD1
abundance: -
len: 13
CDR3nt: TGTGCCACCCTGACAGGGGGAAATGAAAAACTGTTTTTT
CDR3aa: CATLTGGNEKLFF

v_gene: TRBV5-1
j_gene: TRBJ1-3
d_gene: TRBD1
abundance: -
len: 15
CDR3nt: TGCGCCAGCAGCTTGACAGGGGGATCTGGAAACACCATATATTTT
CDR3aa: CASSLTGGSGNTIYF

v_gene: TRBV30
j_gene: TRBJ1-5
d_gene: -
abundance: -
len: 17
CDR3nt: TGTGCCTGGACACCGGGAACGCCTGAGATTAGCAATCAGCCCCAGCATTTT
CDR3aa: CAWTPGTPEISNQPQHF

v_gene: TRBV15
j_gene: TRBJ2-7
d_gene: -
abundance: -
len: 19
CDR3nt: TGTGCCACCAGCAGCCCCGTGATCAGATTCCCTCCTAGCTCCTACGAGCAGTACTTC
CDR3aa: CATSSPVIRFPPSSYEQYF

v_gene: TRBV2
j_gene: TRBJ1-4
d_gene: -
abundance: -
len: 15
CDR3nt: TGTGCCAGCAGTGAAATACAGGCTTCGAATGAAAAACTGTTTTTT
CDR3aa: CASSEIQASNEKLFF